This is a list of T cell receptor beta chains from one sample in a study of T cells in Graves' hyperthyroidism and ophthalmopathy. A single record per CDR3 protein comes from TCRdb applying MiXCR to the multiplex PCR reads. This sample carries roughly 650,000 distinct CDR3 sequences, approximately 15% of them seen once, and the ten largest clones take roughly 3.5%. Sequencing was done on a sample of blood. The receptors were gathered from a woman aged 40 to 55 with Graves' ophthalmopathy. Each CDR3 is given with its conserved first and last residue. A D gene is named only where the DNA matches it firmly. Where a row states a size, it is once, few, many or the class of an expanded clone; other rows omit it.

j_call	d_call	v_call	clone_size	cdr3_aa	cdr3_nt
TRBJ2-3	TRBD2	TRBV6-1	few	CASSYLGLAGADTQYF	TGTGCCAGCAGTTATTTGGGACTAGCGGGGGCTGATACGCAGTATTTT
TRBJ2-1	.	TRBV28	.	CASGPIQQFF	TGTGCCAGCGGCCCTATCCAGCAGTTCTTC
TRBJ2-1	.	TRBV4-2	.	CASSQEQSFSYNEQFF	TGTGCCAGCAGCCAAGAGCAAAGCTTCTCCTACAATGAGCAGTTCTTC
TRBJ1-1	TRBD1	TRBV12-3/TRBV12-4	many	CASSTYFGTGRNTEAFF	TGTGCCAGCAGCACGTACTTCGGGACAGGGCGTAACACTGAAGCTTTCTTT
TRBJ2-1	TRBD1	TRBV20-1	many	CSASGQGSEQFF	TGCAGTGCCTCAGGACAGGGCAGTGAGCAGTTCTTC
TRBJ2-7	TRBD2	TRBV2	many	CASSEAPRAKTSGIGYEQYF	TGTGCCAGCAGTGAAGCGCCAAGGGCCAAGACTAGCGGGATAGGGTACGAGCAGTACTTC
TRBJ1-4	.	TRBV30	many	CAWSEGTTGNEKLFF	TGTGCCTGGAGTGAGGGGACGACGGGTAATGAAAAACTGTTTTTT
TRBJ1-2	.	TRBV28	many	CASSSSGTREHYGYTF	TGTGCCAGCAGTTCATCCGGGACAAGGGAGCACTATGGCTACACCTTC
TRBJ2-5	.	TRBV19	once	CASRPSGSVTQYF	TGTGCCAGTAGGCCATCGGGAAGCGTGACCCAGTACTTC
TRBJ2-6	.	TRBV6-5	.	CASSYSRAGFSGANVLTF	TGTGCCAGCAGTTACTCGAGAGCAGGGTTCTCTGGGGCCAACGTCCTGACTTTC
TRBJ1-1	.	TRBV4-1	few	CASSRGKQNTEAFF	TGCGCCAGCAGCCGAGGCAAGCAGAACACTGAAGCTTTCTTT
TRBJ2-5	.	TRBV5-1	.	CASSLGGTPQQETQYF	TGCGCCAGCAGCTTGGGAGGGACCCCCCAACAAGAGACCCAGTACTTC
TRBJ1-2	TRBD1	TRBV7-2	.	CASSLGQGPIEGYTF	TGTGCCAGCAGCTTAGGACAGGGACCCATTGAGGGCTACACCTTC
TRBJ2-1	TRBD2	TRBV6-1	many	CASSGDGGGGNEQFF	TGTGCCAGCAGTGGAGATGGGGGGGGTGGGAATGAGCAGTTCTTC
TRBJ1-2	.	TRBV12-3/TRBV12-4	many	CASSSTAHGVLYGYTF	TGTGCCAGCAGTTCCACGGCCCACGGGGTCCTCTATGGCTACACCTTC
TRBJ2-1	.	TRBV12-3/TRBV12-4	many	CAKWGRTYNEQFF	TGTGCCAAATGGGGACGGACCTACAATGAGCAGTTCTTC
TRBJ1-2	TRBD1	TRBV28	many	CASRGGADYGYTF	TGTGCCAGCAGAGGGGGCGCCGACTATGGCTACACCTTC
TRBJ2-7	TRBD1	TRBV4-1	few	CASSQLGQTIYEQYF	TGCGCCAGCAGCCAATTGGGACAGACTATTTACGAGCAGTACTTC
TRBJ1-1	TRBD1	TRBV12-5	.	CASGLATGAGNTEAFF	TGTGCTAGTGGTTTGGCGACAGGGGCTGGAAACACTGAAGCTTTCTTT
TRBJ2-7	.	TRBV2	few	CASSAFRGTRVNEGPYEQYF	TGTGCCAGCAGCGCCTTCAGAGGGACAAGGGTAAACGAGGGACCCTACGAGCAGTACTTC
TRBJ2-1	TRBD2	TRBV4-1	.	CASSQDLSGLAGRNEQFF	TGCGCCAGCAGCCAAGATCTTTCTGGTCTAGCGGGGAGGAATGAGCAGTTCTTC
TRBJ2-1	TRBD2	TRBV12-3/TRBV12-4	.	CASSLVGGLAGDEQFF	TGTGCCAGCAGTTTAGTGGGGGGGCTAGCGGGAGACGAGCAGTTCTTC
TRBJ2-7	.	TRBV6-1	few	CASRSRGTGRRYEQYF	TGTGCCAGCAGATCCCGGGGGACGGGACGGAGATACGAGCAGTACTTC
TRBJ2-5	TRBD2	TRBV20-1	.	CSALAIQEIQYF	TGCAGTGCACTAGCGATACAAGAGATCCAGTACTTC
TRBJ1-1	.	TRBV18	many	CASSPGSGTEAFF	TGTGCCAGCTCACCAGGGAGTGGTACTGAAGCTTTCTTT
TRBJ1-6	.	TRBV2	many	CASSEVGSDSPLHF	TGTGCCAGCAGTGAAGTGGGCTCCGACTCACCCCTCCACTTT
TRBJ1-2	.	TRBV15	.	CATSREGSYGYTF	TGTGCCACCAGCAGAGAAGGGTCCTATGGCTACACCTTC
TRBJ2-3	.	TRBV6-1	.	CASRKRDRDTQYF	TGTGCCAGCAGAAAAAGAGACAGGGATACGCAGTATTTT
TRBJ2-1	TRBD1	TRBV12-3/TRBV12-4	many	CASSWGQNNEQFF	TGTGCCAGCAGTTGGGGACAGAACAATGAGCAGTTCTTC
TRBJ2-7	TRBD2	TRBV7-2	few	CASSSRAGLAGGHEQYF	TGTGCCAGCAGCTCACGGGCCGGACTAGCGGGAGGCCACGAGCAGTACTTC
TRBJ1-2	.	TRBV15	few	CATSRDLTDYGYTF	TGTGCCACCAGCAGAGATCTGACTGATTATGGCTACACCTTC
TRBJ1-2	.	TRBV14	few	CASSQLPGGGYTF	TGTGCCAGCAGCCAGCTCCCCGGGGGAGGCTACACCTTC
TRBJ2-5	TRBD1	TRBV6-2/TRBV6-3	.	CASSLRTGPYQETQYF	TGTGCCAGCAGTCTCCGGACAGGGCCGTACCAAGAGACCCAGTACTTC
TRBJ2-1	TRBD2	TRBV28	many	CASSLGREGRNEQFF	TGTGCCAGCAGCCTCGGGAGGGAGGGCCGGAATGAGCAGTTCTTC
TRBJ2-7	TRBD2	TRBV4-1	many	CASSQVQLAGTSEQYF	TGCGCCAGCAGCCAAGTCCAGCTAGCGGGGACCTCCGAGCAGTACTTC
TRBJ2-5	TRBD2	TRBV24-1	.	CATSDPGLAGVETQYF	TGTGCCACCAGTGATCCGGGACTAGCGGGAGTTGAGACCCAGTACTTC
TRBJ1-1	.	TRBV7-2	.	CASSPTGLGVTEAFF	TGTGCCAGCAGCCCTACCGGTCTGGGGGTCACTGAAGCTTTCTTT
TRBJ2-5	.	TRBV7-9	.	CASSSRGGFPETQYF	TGTGCCAGCAGCTCCCGGGGTGGTTTCCCGGAGACCCAGTACTTC
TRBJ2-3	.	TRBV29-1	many	CSCTRGTDTQYF	TGCAGCTGCACCCGAGGCACAGATACGCAGTATTTT
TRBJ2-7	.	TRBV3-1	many	CASSEEGLGSYEQYF	TGTGCCAGCAGCGAAGAGGGGTTAGGGTCCTACGAGCAGTACTTC
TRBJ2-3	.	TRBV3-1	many	CASSQVRGGTDTQYF	TGTGCCAGCAGCCAAGTGCGAGGCGGCACAGATACGCAGTATTTT
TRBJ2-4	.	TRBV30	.	CAWSSVFLAVQYF	TGTGCCTGGAGTTCTGTGTTCTTGGCGGTTCAGTACTTC
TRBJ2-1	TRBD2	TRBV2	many	CASSSGTEQFF	TGTGCCAGCAGTAGCGGGACTGAGCAGTTCTTC
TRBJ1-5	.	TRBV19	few	CASSSGKSANQPQHF	TGTGCCAGTAGTAGTGGCAAGTCCGCCAATCAGCCCCAGCATTTT